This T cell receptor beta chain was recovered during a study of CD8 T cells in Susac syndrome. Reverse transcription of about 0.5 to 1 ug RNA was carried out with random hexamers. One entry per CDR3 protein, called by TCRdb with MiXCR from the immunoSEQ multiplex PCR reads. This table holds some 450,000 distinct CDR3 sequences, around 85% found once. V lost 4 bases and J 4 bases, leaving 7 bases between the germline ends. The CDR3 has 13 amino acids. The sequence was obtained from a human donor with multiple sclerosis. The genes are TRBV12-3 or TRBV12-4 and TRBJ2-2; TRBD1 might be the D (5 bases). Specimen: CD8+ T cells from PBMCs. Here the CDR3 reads CASSSRVTGELFF. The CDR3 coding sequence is TGTGCCAGCAGTTCCAGGGTCACCGGGGAGCTGTTTTTT.